These 3 T cell receptor beta chains share one sample of origin, sequenced in a study of CD8+ T cells in alopecia areata. It was cDNA, reverse transcribed from extracted RNA, that served as the sequencing template. Sequencing was performed with immunoSEQ multiplex PCR; in TCRdb, only in-frame clones are kept and a portion is missing. The sample records some 170,000 clones, about 72% being singletons. The material was CD8+ T cells sorted from blood, obtained at week 0. These receptor sequences come from a human donor with alopecia areata.

The V call is TRBV5-1, the J call TRBJ2-5; D not certain. The CDR3 extends over 11 amino acids. Germline CDR1 is SGHRS and CDR2 is YFSETQ. Trimming stripped 1 base from V and 11 bases from J, with 9 bases between. The CDR3 reads CASSLPGQQYF. The CDR3 coding sequence is TGCGCCAGCAGCTTGCCGGGTCAACAGTACTTC.

This chain uses TRBV7-8 with TRBJ1-1, with D perhaps matching TRBD1 (5 bases). This CDR3 is built from 17 residues. CDR1 SGHVS and CDR2 FQNEAQ come from the germline V gene. V dropped 5 bases and J dropped 1 base, with 20 bases sitting between them. CDR3 loop: CASSTSAGAPGNTEAFF. CDR3 sequence (DNA): TGTGCCAGCAGCACTAGTGCCGGGGCCCCTGGGAACACTGAAGCTTTCTTT.

This rearrangement joins TRBV15 to TRBJ1-5, with 8 bases identical to TRBD1. Trimming took 4 bases from V and 1 from J; bases not matched to a gene: 9. The CDR3 is 17 residues long. Per the germline V gene, CDR1 is LNHNV and CDR2 is YYDKDF (reference sequence). The CDR3 sequence is CATSNDDRGRSNQPQHF. The CDR3 DNA reads as TGTGCCACCAGCAACGATGACAGGGGAAGAAGCAATCAGCCCCAGCATTTT. Full variable domain (rest looked up from reference TRBV15 and TRBJ1-5): DAMVIQNPRYQVTQFGKPVTLSCSQTLNHNVMYWYQQKSSQAPKLLFHYYDKDFNNEADTPDNFQSRRPNTSFCFLDIRSPGLGDTAMYLCATSNDDRGRSNQPQHFGDGTRLSIL.